These 32 T cell receptor beta chains came from one sample sequenced in a study of beta chain features in type 1 diabetes. Study-wide findings and caveats: Type 1 diabetes patients had moderately but significantly shorter TCRB CDR3s in all four CD4+ subsets.

No cognate antigen is known for these TCRs. Expressed TCRB transcripts were sequenced after all isolated RNA was converted to cDNA. Sequencing was performed with immunoSEQ multiplex PCR; in TCRdb, only in-frame clones are kept and a portion is missing. This table has fewer than 350,000 clones, approximately 15% appearing once. Sequenced input: naive CD4+ T cells from blood. The receptors shown here come from a man aged 18 to 30 with type 1 diabetes.

On this clone: Additional DNA sequences in this sample encode the identical CDR3. The chain recombines TRBV18 with TRBJ2-5; no clear D. The CDR3 consists of 13 residues. Looked up from germline, CDR1 is KGHSH and CDR2 is LQKENI. V lost 3 bases, J lost 2 bases, and 7 bases lay in between. This CDR3 is CASSPSQQETQYF. CDR3 DNA: TGTGCCAGCTCACCTTCCCAACAAGAGACCCAGTACTTC.

Only a few counts were recorded for this clone. Other DNA sequences in this sample translate to the same CDR3. CDR3 residues: CASSPREGEQYF. The CDR3 DNA reads TGTGCCAGCTCGCCCCGGGAGGGCGAGCAGTACTTC. V gene TRBV18 combines with J gene TRBJ2-7; 8 bases are a match to TRBD2. This CDR3 is 12 amino acids long. With V trimmed by 6 bases and J by 6 bases, 4 bases remained unmatched. Germline V gene data show CDR1 as KGHSH and CDR2 as LQKENI.

This clone appeared a few times. Other DNA sequences within the sample encode an identical CDR3. V usage is TRBV18 and J usage is TRBJ2-3; D gene uncertain. The CDR3 contains 13 residues. V lost 3 bases to trimming and J lost 3 bases, with 7 bases between them. Per the germline V gene, CDR1 is KGHSH and CDR2 is LQKENI. The CDR3 DNA is TGTGCCAGCTCACCGTCGGGTACAGATACGCAGTATTTT. This encodes CASSPSGTDTQYF.

The chain is built from TRBV5-6 and TRBJ2-1; 8 nucleotides align to TRBD2. CDR1 is SGHDT, CDR2 YYEEEE, per germline. The ends lost 9 bases at V and 7 bases at J; junction bases unmatched: 12. The CDR3 has 14 residues. CDR3 residues: CATTQAGASNEQFF. The CDR3 coding sequence is TGTGCCACCACACAAGCGGGAGCGTCGAATGAGCAGTTCTTC.

In this sample, this clone turned up a few times. The V gene is TRBV29-1, the J gene TRBJ2-5, with a possible D match to TRBD1 (6 bases). The length of the CDR3 is 13 residues. Germline lookup yields CDR1 SQVTM and CDR2 ANQGSEA. Trimming removed 6 bases from V and 1 base from J, with 12 bases in between. In nucleotides, the CDR3 is TGCAGCGTGAGGACAGACTTCCAAGAGACCCAGTACTTC. Translating gives CSVRTDFQETQYF.

CDR3 nucleotides: TGCAGCGTAGAAACAGGGGGCGGAGGTTACGAGCAGTACTTC. Its protein product is CSVETGGGGYEQYF. V and J are TRBV29-1 and TRBJ2-7, with 9 bases that match TRBD1. The V and J ends lost 6 bases and 4 bases, in that order; junction bases with no gene match: 10. This CDR3 spans 14 amino acids. Germline assignment: CDR1 SQVTM and CDR2 ANQGSEA.

The chain employs TRBV5-1 and TRBJ2-4; no reliable D call. The germline gives CDR1 SGHRS, CDR2 YFSETQ. This CDR3 has 15 residues. V was trimmed by 3 bases and J by 5 bases, leaving 15 bases between them. DNA of the CDR3: TGCGCCAGCAGCTCGCACAGCCTAACTCAAAACATTCAGTACTTC. It yields the protein CASSSHSLTQNIQYF.

The genes are TRBV18 and TRBJ2-4, with 13 bases lining up with TRBD2. Germline-derived CDR1 and CDR2 are KGHSH and LQKENI. V was pared by 6 bases and J by 8 bases, with 7 bases of the junction left unmatched. The length of the CDR3 is 15 residues. The CDR3, as DNA: TGTGCCAGCTCGGGACTAGCGGGACTGGCGGACATTCAGTACTTC. Amino acid sequence: CASSGLAGLADIQYF. The full variable domain, completed using reference TRBV18 and TRBJ2-4, is NAGVMQNPRHLVRRRGQEARLRCSPMKGHSHVYWYRQLPEEGLKFMVYLQKENIIDESGMPKERFSAEFPKEGPSILRIQQVVRGDSAAYFCASSGLAGLADIQYFGAGTRLSVL.

This sequence joins TRBV2 and TRBJ1-2, with D maybe TRBD1 (5 bases). The CDR3 totals 13 residues. Per the germline V gene, CDR1 is SNHLY and CDR2 is FYNNEI. V lost 3 bases and J 8 bases, leaving 13 bases between the germline ends. Written as DNA, the CDR3 is TGTGCCAGCAGTGATCAGGGAAATCGCGGCTACACCTTC. It translates to CASSDQGNRGYTF.

This clone occurred a few times. V is TRBV30 and J is TRBJ1-1, with 8 bases lining up with TRBD1. This CDR3 is built from 10 residues. CDR1 GTSNPN and CDR2 SVGIG come from the germline V gene (reference sequence). J was trimmed by 9 bases and V by 7 bases; bases with no gene match: 4. CDR3 protein: CALGQGKAFF. The CDR3 DNA is TGTGCCTTAGGACAGGGAAAAGCTTTCTTT.

In this sample, this clone turned up a few times. This rearrangement joins TRBV7-9 to TRBJ2-1; 8 bases fit TRBD1. Trimming cost V 4 bases and J 8 bases; bases outside gene matches: 13. CDR3 size: 16 residues. Germline-derived CDR1 and CDR2 are SEHNR and FQNEAQ (reference sequence). The DNA of the CDR3 is TGTGCCAGCAGCTCCGGCGGGCAGGGGGCCTTTGATGAGCAGTTCTTC. Translation gives CASSSGGQGAFDEQFF.

The CDR3 bases are TGTGCCAGCAGCGTAGCTAGTCGGGGGGCCTCGGAGACCCAGTACTTC. This sequence encodes CASSVASRGASETQYF. The rearrangement links TRBV9 to TRBJ2-5, with TRBD2 as a possible D gene (7 bases). Trimming pared 0 bases from V and 5 bases from J, leaving 17 bases between. The germline V gene has CDR1 SGDLS and CDR2 YYNGEE. The CDR3 runs 16 residues.

This clone was detected only a few times. The chain employs TRBV30 and TRBJ2-3; D may be TRBD2 (6 bases). Germline V gene sequence: CDR1 GTSNPN, CDR2 SVGIG (reference sequence). Trimming stripped 2 bases from V and 3 bases from J, with 6 bases between. CDR3 size: 12 residues. This CDR3 is CAWSLATDTQYF. The CDR3 DNA sequence: TGTGCCTGGAGTCTAGCGACAGATACGCAGTATTTT.

The genes are TRBV30 and TRBJ2-1; 11 nucleotides align to TRBD2. Looked up from germline, CDR1 is GTSNPN and CDR2 is SVGIG (reference sequence). Losses at the gene ends were 0 bases for V and 10 bases for J; bases not matched to a gene: 11. This CDR3 contains 16 residues. The CDR3 DNA reads as TGTGCCTGGAGTGTACTGACTAGCGGGATCTTTCGCGAGCAGTTCTTC. Protein: CAWSVLTSGIFREQFF.

This clone was detected a few times. This rearrangement joins TRBV7-2 to TRBJ2-7, with 10 bases fitting TRBD1. Germline lookup yields CDR1 SGHTA and CDR2 FQGNSA. CDR3 length: 12 residues. The V segment lost 5 bases and the J segment 5 bases; nucleotides outside the gene matches: 0. CDR3 in amino acids: CASSGTGDEQYF. The CDR3, as DNA: TGTGCCAGCAGCGGGACAGGGGACGAGCAGTACTTC.

This clone was counted only a few times. The CDR3 region has the DNA TGTGCCAGCAGTTACGATAGCCCTAGCCGCAATGAGCAGTTCTTC. Its protein is CASSYDSPSRNEQFF. The V and J genes are TRBV6-5 and TRBJ2-1, with a weak D call TRBD2 (5 bases). V was shortened by 2 bases and J by 6 bases, with 14 bases between the two germline ends. This CDR3 region has 15 residues. Germline CDR1 is MNHEY and CDR2 is SVGAGI.

This clone appeared a few times. The V gene is TRBV6-1, the J gene TRBJ2-7; D call uncertain. V lost 2 bases and J lost 6, with 11 bases in between. Germline CDR1 and CDR2: MNHNS and SASEGT. The CDR3 contains 13 residues. The CDR3 bases are TGTGCCAGCAGTGAAATAGCTATAGGCGAGCAGTACTTC. This gives the protein CASSEIAIGEQYF.

This CDR3 reads CASSALGQGWTEAFF. CDR3 DNA sequence: TGTGCCAGCAGCGCATTGGGACAGGGATGGACTGAAGCTTTCTTT. V is TRBV11-2 and J is TRBJ1-1; 9 nucleotides align to TRBD1. V trimming: 5 bases; J trimming: 5 bases; junction bases outside the gene matches: 9. The CDR3 runs to 15 residues. The V gene's germline CDR1 is SGHAT and CDR2 FQNNGV.

This clone appeared a single time. The chain recombines TRBV14 with TRBJ1-2; 7 nucleotides align to TRBD1. V lost 3 bases to trimming and J lost 8 bases; unmatched junction nucleotides: 18. CDR3 length: 17 residues. The germline gives CDR1 SGHDN, CDR2 FVKESK. CDR3 sequence (DNA): TGTGCCAGCAGCCAGGACACCTTATTAGGACAGGTTCGCGGCTACACCTTC. Translated, it gives CASSQDTLLGQVRGYTF.

The chain joins TRBV6-7 to TRBJ2-1; 10 positions match TRBD2. TRBV6-7 is an ORF for which the function is uncertain. With 0 bases clipped from V and 10 bases from J, the junction kept 9 bases outside the gene matches. This CDR3 has 16 residues. CDR3 residues: CASSYSVLAGVWEQFF. CDR3 nucleotide sequence: TGTGCCAGCAGTTACTCGGTGCTAGCGGGAGTTTGGGAGCAGTTCTTC.

This clone was counted a few times. The CDR3 sequence: CSVHKKGSAQYF. Here the CDR3 DNA reads TGCAGCGTTCATAAAAAGGGTAGCGCCCAGTACTTC. The V and J genes are TRBV29-1 and TRBJ2-5, with D maybe TRBD2 (5 bases). V was shortened by 5 bases and J by 9 bases, with 16 bases between the two germline ends. CDR1 is SQVTM, CDR2 ANQGSEA, per germline. The CDR3 totals 12 residues.

This clone was detected a few times. This sequence joins TRBV7-2 and TRBJ1-2; D might be TRBD1 (6 bases). CDR1 and CDR2 (germline): SGHTA, FQGNSA. The CDR3 contains 14 residues. Between the trimmed V and J ends, which lost 1 base and 3 bases, there was a span of 9 bases. CDR3 nucleotide sequence: TGTGCCAGCAGCTTAGGGGGGCAGGACTATGGCTACACCTTC. This translates into CASSLGGQDYGYTF.

This clone has more than one count but fewer than ten. This sequence joins TRBV5-6 and TRBJ2-1, with 7 bases that match TRBD2. The CDR3 extends over 16 amino acids. Unmatched junction bases numbered 11, after V lost 5 bases and J lost 3 bases. Per germline, CDR1 SGHDT and CDR2 YYEEEE. The DNA for the CDR3 is TGTGCCAGCAGATCGCGCCGGGACTACATCTACAATGAGCAGTTCTTC. Translated: CASRSRRDYIYNEQFF.

This rearrangement joins TRBV11-1 to TRBJ2-7; 7 bases align to TRBD1. There are 14 residues in the CDR3. The germline CDR1 and CDR2 sequences are SGHAT and FQDESV (reference sequence). V dropped 0 bases and J dropped 7; count of bases not matched to a gene: 6. This chain's CDR3 is CASSLAARDSEQYF. CDR3 coding DNA: TGTGCCAGCAGCTTAGCGGCCCGGGACAGTGAGCAGTACTTC.

The rearrangement joins TRBV7-2 to TRBJ1-1; D is possibly TRBD1 (6 bases). The CDR3 is 15 amino acids. The V gene lost 2 bases and the J gene lost 2 bases, with 12 bases spanning the gap. Germline loops: CDR1 SGHTA, CDR2 FQGNSA. This chain's CDR3 is CASSLNAGANTEAFF. In DNA form, the CDR3 reads TGTGCCAGCAGCTTAAATGCAGGGGCTAACACTGAAGCTTTCTTT. Together with reference TRBV7-2 and TRBJ1-1, the CDR3 gives the full variable domain: GAGVSQSPSNKVTEKGKDVELRCDPISGHTALYWYRQSLGQGLEFLIYFQGNSAPDKSGLPSDRFSAERTGGSVSTLTIQRTQQEDSAVYLCASSLNAGANTEAFFGQGTRLTVV.

As regards this clone: Other DNA variants within this sample encode the same CDR3. The chain uses TRBV5-1 and TRBJ2-1; TRBD2 aligns across 12 bases. The ends lost 3 bases at V and 4 bases at J; junction bases unmatched: 2. The CDR3 contains 15 residues. Per the germline V gene, CDR1 is SGHRS and CDR2 is YFSETQ. The CDR3 coding sequence is TGCGCCAGCAGCTCGACTAGCGGGAGTTACAATGAGCAGTTCTTC. Protein sequence: CASSSTSGSYNEQFF. The entire variable domain, with the rest obtained from reference TRBV5-1 and TRBJ2-1, is as follows: KAGVTQTPRYLIKTRGQQVTLSCSPISGHRSVSWYQQTPGQGLQFLFEYFSETQRNKGNFPGRFSGRQFSNSRSEMNVSTLELGDSALYLCASSSTSGSYNEQFFGPGTRLTVL.

Only a few counts were recorded for this clone. The V call is TRBV19, the J call TRBJ2-3, with 8 positions matching TRBD1. Unmatched junction bases numbered 8, after V lost 7 bases and J lost 11 bases. CDR1 and CDR2 (germline): LNHDA, SQIVND (reference sequence). This CDR3 is built from 12 residues. The CDR3 sequence is CASNDRGDQQYF. CDR3 DNA: TGTGCCAGTAATGACAGGGGCGATCAGCAGTATTTT.

The gene calls are TRBV7-2 and TRBJ2-1; 8 bases agree with TRBD2. This CDR3 has 15 residues. Trimming at V came to 3 bases and at J to 7 bases, leaving 8 bases not matched to a gene. Germline loops: CDR1 SGHTA, CDR2 FQGNSA. CDR3 sequence reads: CASSLYPGGRNEQFF. The CDR3 nucleotides are TGTGCCAGCAGCTTGTATCCGGGGGGGCGGAATGAGCAGTTCTTC.

J is TRBJ1-2 and V is TRBV4-1; the D gene is possibly TRBD1 (5 bases). CDR1 MGHRA and CDR2 YSYEKL come from the germline V gene. V shed 1 base and J shed 0 bases, with 9 bases lying between them. This CDR3 is built from 15 residues. As DNA, the CDR3 is TGCGCCAGCAGCCAAGGGACAAAGGCTAACTATGGCTACACCTTC. Protein product: CASSQGTKANYGYTF.

This chain joins TRBV30 and TRBJ1-4; D is ambiguous. This CDR3 has 13 amino acids. Trimming shortened V by 2 bases and J by 7 bases, and 11 bases separated the two germline ends. Germline CDR1 is GTSNPN and CDR2 is SVGIG (reference sequence). The DNA for the CDR3 is TGTGCCTGGAGTTCGGCGGCGGTTGAAAAACTGTTTTTT. It yields the protein CAWSSAAVEKLFF.

The chain uses TRBV10-3 and TRBJ2-2, with D perhaps matching TRBD2 (6 bases). The CDR3 loop spans 15 amino acids. V was cut by 6 bases and J by 4 bases, with 15 bases left in between. Per the germline V gene, CDR1 is ENHRY and CDR2 is SYGVKD. CDR3 loop: CAIRGLAEITGELFF. CDR3 bases: TGTGCCATCAGGGGCTTAGCGGAGATCACCGGGGAGCTGTTTTTT.

This clone was counted between two and nine times. The rearrangement links TRBV19 to TRBJ1-1; D remains ambiguous. Trimming removed 5 bases from V and 1 base from J, with 11 bases in between. The CDR3 sequence is 14 residues long. The germline V gene has CDR1 LNHDA and CDR2 SQIVND (reference sequence). The CDR3 sequence: CASSRRRANTEAFF. The CDR3 DNA is TGTGCCAGTAGTCGGCGGAGGGCGAACACTGAAGCTTTCTTT.